The 13 T cell receptor beta chains presented below share a single source sample, sequenced in a study of identical twins. One entry per CDR3 protein, called by TCRdb with MiXCR from the 5' RACE reads. The table has about 430,000 distinct CDR3 sequences, around 18% seen once; the top ten hold around 12%. Sequenced: naive T cells sorted from blood. The receptors originated from a man between 50 and 59 years old in good health.

This clonotype has just a few counts. As DNA, the CDR3 is TGCAGCGTCACCAGACTAGCGGGAACCAATACGCAGTATTTT. It codes for CSVTRLAGTNTQYF. The chain combines TRBV29-1 with TRBJ2-3; 11 bases line up with TRBD2. Per the germline V gene, CDR1 is SQVTM and CDR2 is ANQGSEA. The CDR3 is 14 amino acids. With 6 bases clipped from V and 7 bases from J, the junction kept 9 bases outside the gene matches.

This clonotype was recorded at least ten times. This sequence joins TRBV29-1 and TRBJ2-7, with D perhaps matching TRBD1 or TRBD2 (7 bases each). There are 14 residues in the CDR3. V was clipped by 4 bases and J by 3 bases, with 16 bases between them. The germline CDR1 and CDR2 sequences are SQVTM and ANQGSEA. The CDR3 sequence: CSVGERDRYYEQYF. The CDR3 DNA follows: TGCAGCGTTGGCGAGCGGGACAGATACTACGAGCAGTACTTC.

The rearrangement links TRBV24-1 to TRBJ2-7; 7 bases fit TRBD1. The CDR3 covers 14 residues. With 2 bases clipped from V and 4 bases from J, the junction kept 4 bases outside the gene matches. CDR1 KGHDR and CDR2 SFDVKD come from the germline V gene. The CDR3, as DNA: TGTGCCACCAGTGATTCCGGGACAGAATACGAGCAGTACTTC. Protein sequence: CATSDSGTEYEQYF.

This clonotype has a count of ten or more. The chain uses TRBV7-6 and TRBJ2-7; D is undetermined. The V gene's germline CDR1 is SGHVS and CDR2 FNYEAQ. Between the trimmed V and J ends, which lost 1 base and 6 bases, there was a span of 10 bases. The CDR3 extends over 13 amino acids. DNA of the CDR3: TGTGCCAGCAGCTTAGACCCACGGGTCGAGCAGTACTTC. Amino acids: CASSLDPRVEQYF.

In its sample, this clonotype was seen a few times. This chain links TRBV5-1 with TRBJ1-1; tentatively, D is TRBD1 (6 bases). V was trimmed by 7 bases and J by 1 base, leaving 14 bases between them. Germline V lookup: CDR1 SGHRS, CDR2 YFSETQ. This CDR3 spans 14 amino acids. CDR3 in DNA: TGCGCCAGCCGGGATCAGACAGGGAACACTGAAGCTTTCTTT. Protein sequence: CASRDQTGNTEAFF.

In its sample, this clonotype was seen a few times. This chain connects TRBV11-2 to TRBJ2-7; D is perhaps TRBD1 or TRBD2 (5 bases each). The germline V and J ends were trimmed by 1 base and 10 bases, with 14 bases remaining between them. Germline values: CDR1 SGHAT, CDR2 FQNNGV. This CDR3 region has 13 residues. The CDR3 DNA reads as TGTGCCAGCAGCTTAGGATCGGGACCGCTACAGTACTTC. It specifies CASSLGSGPLQYF.

This clonotype was seen repeatedly, ten times or more. The chain carries TRBV4-1 and TRBJ2-4; TRBD1 is a possible D gene (5 bases). Germline CDR1 is MGHRA and CDR2 is YSYEKL. V was pared by 0 bases and J by 6 bases, with 9 bases between. The CDR3 is made up of 14 amino acids. DNA of the CDR3: TGCGCCAGCAGCCAAGACAGGGTTAGAAACATTCAGTACTTC. Protein: CASSQDRVRNIQYF.

This clonotype was seen many times. This rearrangement joins TRBV27 to TRBJ2-3; TRBD1 aligns across 9 bases. J lost 4 bases, V lost 8 bases, and 10 bases had no gene match. The CDR3 extends over 15 amino acids. Germline CDR1 and CDR2: MNHEY and SMNVEV (reference sequence). CDR3 DNA sequence: TGTGCCAGCGGCTCCTCGCGGACAGGGGCAGATACGCAGTATTTT. Translated, it gives CASGSSRTGADTQYF.

The table lists this clonotype with many counts. The J gene is TRBJ2-4, the V gene TRBV20-1; 8 nucleotides align to TRBD1. Germline CDR1 reads DFQATT; CDR2 reads SNEGSKA (reference sequence). This CDR3 is built from 14 residues. J lost 0 bases, V lost 8 bases, and 6 bases had no gene match. CDR3 protein: CSPGGSLAKNIQYF. The CDR3 nucleotides read TGCAGTCCAGGGGGCAGCTTAGCCAAAAACATTCAGTACTTC.

This clonotype appeared a few times. This chain connects TRBV4-3 to TRBJ2-5; D ambiguous. Between the trimmed V and J ends, which lost 4 bases and 4 bases, there was a span of 13 bases. Germline V gene data show CDR1 as LGHNA and CDR2 as YSLEER. This CDR3 has 14 residues. The CDR3 protein is CASSPNSHRETQYF. In DNA, the CDR3 is TGCGCCAGCAGCCCAAATTCTCACCGAGAGACCCAGTACTTC.

This clonotype was counted between two and nine times. The V gene is TRBV7-9, the J gene TRBJ2-1; the match to TRBD2 covers 8 bases. The germline V gene has CDR1 SEHNR and CDR2 FQNEAQ (reference sequence). The CDR3 contains 14 residues. With V trimmed by 5 bases and J by 3 bases, 3 bases remained unmatched. The CDR3 loop is CASSVAGGYNEQFF. The DNA of the CDR3 is TGTGCCAGCAGCGTCGCGGGGGGCTACAATGAGCAGTTCTTC.

In this sample, this clonotype turned up a few times. The chain is built from TRBV15 and TRBJ2-4; D remains unclear. Germline assignment: CDR1 LNHNV and CDR2 YYDKDF (reference sequence). Trimming pared 0 bases from V and 0 bases from J, leaving 6 bases between. The CDR3 is 15 residues long. The CDR3 reads CATSRDRVAKNIQYF. CDR3 in DNA: TGTGCCACCAGCAGAGATAGGGTAGCCAAAAACATTCAGTACTTC. Full variable domain (remainder filled in from reference TRBV15 and TRBJ2-4): DAMVIQNPRYQVTQFGKPVTLSCSQTLNHNVMYWYQQKSSQAPKLLFHYYDKDFNNEADTPDNFQSRRPNTSFCFLDIRSPGLGDTAMYLCATSRDRVAKNIQYFGAGTRLSVL.

There are a few counts of this clonotype. The chain has TRBV12-3 or TRBV12-4 and TRBJ2-3; no clear D gene. V was pared by 2 bases and J by 0 bases, with 9 bases between. This CDR3 comprises 15 residues. CDR3: CASSLLGLSTDTQYF. In DNA, the CDR3 is TGTGCCAGCAGTTTACTCGGCCTTAGCACAGATACGCAGTATTTT.